This T cell receptor beta chain was sequenced for a study of cytomegalovirus exposure and HLA in healthy donors. Findings and limits, study-wide: Associated with cytomegalovirus, according to the listing, were 150 to 200 TCR beta chains. Cytomegalovirus status was reportedly diagnosed by the classifier with high specificity and sensitivity.

Libraries were prepared by immunoSEQ multiplex PCR; TCRdb keeps only in-frame clonotypes and omits some of them. The sample comprises fewer than 350,000 clones, around 89% of which are singletons, and about 0.99% rests with the top ten. These donors were members of the 120-subject validation cohort, a group separate from the roughly 670-subject first cohort. The germline gives CDR1 MNHNY, CDR2 SVGAGI (reference sequence). V was clipped by 5 bases and J by 8 bases, with 12 bases between them. This CDR3 region has 12 residues. Remarks on this clone: The antigen remains undetermined.

The chain uses TRBV6-6 and TRBJ1-2; perhaps TRBD1 as D (6 bases). The sequenced material came from PBMCs. This clonotype was sampled from a woman aged 18-29 years in good health and CMV-seronegative. In DNA form, the CDR3 reads TGTGCCAGCAGTCCCGGTGACAGGGGCTACACCTTC. Translating gives CASSPGDRGYTF.